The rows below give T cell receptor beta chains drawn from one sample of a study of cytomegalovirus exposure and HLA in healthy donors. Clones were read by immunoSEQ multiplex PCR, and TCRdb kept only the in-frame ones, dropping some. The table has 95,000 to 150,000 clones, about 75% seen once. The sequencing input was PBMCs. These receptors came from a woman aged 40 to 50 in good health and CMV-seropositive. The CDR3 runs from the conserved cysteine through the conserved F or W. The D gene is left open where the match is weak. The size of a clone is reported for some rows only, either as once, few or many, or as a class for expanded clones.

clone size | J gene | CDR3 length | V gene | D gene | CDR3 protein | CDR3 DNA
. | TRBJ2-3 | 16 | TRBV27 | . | CASGAGVRPSTDTQYF | TGTGCCTCGGGGGCGGGAGTGAGGCCTAGCACAGATACGCAGTATTTT
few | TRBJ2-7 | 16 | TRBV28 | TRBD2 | CASRIPLAVDSYEQYF | TGTGCCAGCAGGATTCCCCTAGCGGTTGACTCCTACGAGCAGTACTTC
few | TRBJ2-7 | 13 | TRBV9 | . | CASSSGGHGEQYF | TGTGCCAGCAGCTCGGGGGGACACGGTGAGCAGTACTTC
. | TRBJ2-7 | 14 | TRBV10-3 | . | CAISEEGSGYEQYF | TGTGCCATCAGTGAGGAGGGTAGTGGGTACGAGCAGTACTTC
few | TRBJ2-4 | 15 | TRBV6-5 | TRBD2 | CASSYEAGTKNIQYF | TGTGCCAGCAGTTACGAAGCGGGGACCAAAAACATTCAGTACTTC
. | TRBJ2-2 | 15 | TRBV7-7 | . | CASSVGGGLAGELFF | TGTGCCAGCAGCGTAGGAGGGGGCTTGGCCGGGGAGCTGTTTTTT
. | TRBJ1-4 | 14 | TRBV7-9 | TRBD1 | CASSWGQVEVKLFF | TGTGCCAGCAGCTGGGGACAGGTTGAGGTAAAACTGTTTTTT
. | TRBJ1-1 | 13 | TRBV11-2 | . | CASSLGQDTEAFF | TGTGCCAGCAGCTTAGGTCAGGATACTGAAGCTTTCTTT
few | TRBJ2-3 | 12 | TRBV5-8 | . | CASGFIRDTQYF | TGTGCCAGCGGCTTTATCAGAGATACGCAGTATTTT
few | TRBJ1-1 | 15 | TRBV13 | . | CASSLMTGGNTEAFF | TGTGCCAGCAGCTTGATGACAGGCGGGAACACTGAAGCTTTCTTT
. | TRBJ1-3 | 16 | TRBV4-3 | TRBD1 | CASSRLDRAGGNTIYF | TGCGCCAGCAGCCGCCTCGACAGGGCTGGAGGAAACACCATATATTTT
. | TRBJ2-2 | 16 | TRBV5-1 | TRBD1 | CASSLVGQGAIGELFF | TGCGCCAGCAGCTTGGTAGGACAGGGGGCTATCGGGGAGCTGTTTTTT
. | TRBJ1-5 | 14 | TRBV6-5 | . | CASSEIRESQPQHF | TGTGCCAGCAGTGAAATAAGGGAGAGTCAGCCCCAGCATTTT
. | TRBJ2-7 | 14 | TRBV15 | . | CATSRTGEAYEQYF | TGTGCCACCAGCAGGACAGGTGAAGCTTACGAGCAGTACTTC
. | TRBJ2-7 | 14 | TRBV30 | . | CAWKGLASSYEQYF | TGTGCCTGGAAGGGACTCGCCAGCTCCTACGAGCAGTACTTC
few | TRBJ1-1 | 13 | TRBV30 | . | CAWGAGWNTEAFF | TGTGCCTGGGGAGCGGGATGGAACACTGAAGCTTTCTTT
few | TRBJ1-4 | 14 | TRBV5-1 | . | CASSLQGPNEKLFF | TGCGCCAGCAGCTTACAGGGACCTAATGAAAAACTGTTTTTT
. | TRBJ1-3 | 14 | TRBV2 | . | CASSEGSSGNTIYF | TGTGCCAGCAGTGAGGGCAGCTCTGGAAACACCATATATTTT